Below are 27 T cell receptor beta chains sequenced from a single sample in a study of cytomegalovirus exposure and HLA in healthy donors. Amplification used 60 Vbeta primers and 13 Jbeta primers. Profiled with immunoSEQ multiplex PCR; TCRdb holds only in-frame clones, not every one. The table lists about 150,000 clones, around 79% of them singletons. Sequenced input: PBMCs. The receptors shown here come from a human donor in good health.

DNA of the CDR3: TGTGCCAGCAGCATGACTAGCGGTAACCTAAGGAATGAGCAGTTCTTC. Translated: CASSMTSGNLRNEQFF. The rearrangement joins TRBV9 to TRBJ2-1, with TRBD2 matching 9 bases. CDR1 is SGDLS, CDR2 YYNGEE, per germline. Trimming at V came to 4 bases and at J to 7 bases, leaving 12 bases not matched to a gene. The CDR3 has 16 residues.

The V gene is TRBV10-3, the J gene TRBJ1-1; TRBD1 might be the D (6 bases). The CDR3 runs 14 residues. V lost 6 bases and J lost 5, with 16 bases in between. The V gene's germline CDR1 is ENHRY and CDR2 SYGVKD. Here the CDR3 reads CAISPGRGATEAFF. The CDR3 DNA follows: TGTGCCATCAGCCCTGGCAGGGGAGCTACTGAAGCTTTCTTT.

The chain combines TRBV7-9 with TRBJ2-7; perhaps TRBD1 as D (6 bases). The V gene lost 1 base and the J gene lost 8 bases, with 9 bases spanning the gap. The CDR3 is 12 residues long. Per the germline V gene, CDR1 is SEHNR and CDR2 is FQNEAQ (reference sequence). This chain's CDR3 is CASSLVGQKQYF. The CDR3 nucleotides are TGTGCCAGCAGCTTAGTCGGACAGAAGCAGTACTTC.

This chain connects TRBV19 to TRBJ2-7, with TRBD2 matching over 10 bases. In germline, CDR1 is LNHDA, CDR2 SQIVND (reference sequence). V was clipped by 2 bases and J by 5 bases; unmatched bases: 9. CDR3 length equals 16 residues. CDR3 region: CASSINPSGRADEQYF. The CDR3 DNA reads as TGTGCCAGTAGTATAAATCCAAGCGGGAGGGCCGACGAGCAGTACTTC.

The V call is TRBV5-5, the J call TRBJ1-1; 9 positions match TRBD1. V lost 3 bases to trimming and J lost 4 bases; unmatched junction nucleotides: 7. This CDR3 comprises 15 residues. The V gene's germline CDR1 is SGHKS and CDR2 YYEKEE (reference sequence). In nucleotides, the CDR3 is TGTGCCAGCAGCTCAGGGGGACAGGGATTCACTGAAGCTTTCTTT. Its translation is CASSSGGQGFTEAFF.

This rearrangement joins TRBV7-9 to TRBJ2-1, with D possibly being TRBD2 (5 bases). Germline CDR1 reads SEHNR; CDR2 reads FQNEAQ (reference sequence). The CDR3 is made up of 16 amino acids. V gave up 5 bases and J gave up 0 bases, with 14 bases separating them. DNA for the CDR3: TGTGCCAGCAGCGACCTGACGGGGAGCTCCTACAATGAGCAGTTCTTC. Translated: CASSDLTGSSYNEQFF.

This clone was detected once. V usage is TRBV6-5 and J usage is TRBJ2-1; 7 nucleotides align to TRBD1. The CDR3 is 13 residues long. Looked up from germline, CDR1 is MNHEY and CDR2 is SVGAGI. V dropped 6 bases and J dropped 8; count of bases not matched to a gene: 7. The CDR3 bases are TGTGCCAGCAGGGATACAGGGGTCCATGAGCAGTTCTTC. Its protein is CASRDTGVHEQFF.

This clone has a handful of counts. V gene TRBV4-1 combines with J gene TRBJ1-4; D call uncertain. V dropped 0 bases and J dropped 4 bases, with 6 bases sitting between them. CDR1 is MGHRA and CDR2 is YSYEKL in the germline V gene. This CDR3 is 14 amino acids long. CDR3: CASSQEFSNEKLFF. The CDR3 nucleotides read TGCGCCAGCAGCCAAGAATTCAGTAATGAAAAACTGTTTTTT.

This chain uses TRBV6-6 with TRBJ2-7; 8 bases align to TRBD1. After removal of 10 bases from V and 2 bases from J, the junction contained 10 bases not matched to a gene. CDR3 length equals 14 residues. Germline V gene lookup returns CDR1 MNHNY and CDR2 SVGAGI (reference sequence). The CDR3 spells CATRNRDRPYEQYF. The CDR3 coding sequence is TGTGCCACCAGGAACCGGGACAGGCCCTACGAGCAGTACTTC.

This clone was seen a handful of times. CDR3 nucleotide sequence: TGTGCCAGCGGAACACCCAGGACAGGGGGCACTGAAGCTTTCTTT. Encoded protein: CASGTPRTGGTEAFF. V gene TRBV27 combines with J gene TRBJ1-1; TRBD1 matches at 10 bases. CDR3 length equals 15 residues. The trim removed 8 bases at V and 4 bases at J, leaving 10 bases unmatched. The V gene's germline CDR1 is MNHEY and CDR2 SMNVEV (reference sequence).

The V gene is TRBV27, the J gene TRBJ2-2; TRBD2 agrees at 11 bases. This CDR3 has 16 amino acids. V lost 1 base and J lost 4; bases outside the gene matches: 2. CDR1 is MNHEY, CDR2 SMNVEV, per germline (reference sequence). This chain's CDR3 is CASSLFLAGGTGELFF. CDR3 DNA: TGTGCCAGCAGTTTATTCCTAGCGGGGGGCACCGGGGAGCTGTTTTTT.

The chain is built from TRBV7-9 and TRBJ1-5, with D perhaps TRBD1 (6 bases). This CDR3 has 17 amino acids. Germline V gene sequence: CDR1 SEHNR, CDR2 FQNEAQ (reference sequence). With 4 bases removed from V and 6 bases from J, the gap between germline ends came to 22 bases. Here the CDR3 reads CASSSVPVVGGIQPQHF. The CDR3 DNA reads as TGTGCCAGCAGCTCCGTCCCCGTGGTTGGGGGCATTCAGCCCCAGCATTTT. Using reference TRBV7-9 and TRBJ1-5 for the parts outside the CDR3, the full variable domain is DTGVSQNPRHKITKRGQNVTFRCDPISEHNRLYWYRQTLGQGPEFLTYFQNEAQLEKSRLLSDRFSAERPKGSFSTLEIQRTEQGDSAMYLCASSSVPVVGGIQPQHFGDGTRLSIL.

The chain uses TRBV25-1 and TRBJ2-3; TRBD2 matches 12 bases. Germline V CDR1 and CDR2: MGHDK, SYGVNS. The CDR3 totals 16 residues. V gave up 4 bases and J gave up 2 bases; unmatched junction bases: 4. DNA for the CDR3: TGTGCCAGCAGTGGAGGGACTAGCGGGTACACAGATACGCAGTATTTT. This gives the protein CASSGGTSGYTDTQYF.

This chain joins TRBV7-9 and TRBJ1-6, with 8 bases fitting TRBD1. Per germline, CDR1 SEHNR and CDR2 FQNEAQ (reference sequence). V trimming: 3 bases; J trimming: 8 bases; junction bases outside the gene matches: 3. This CDR3 contains 14 residues. The CDR3 DNA is TGTGCCAGCAGCTTTGGACAGGGAGATTCACCCCTCCACTTT. Amino acids: CASSFGQGDSPLHF.

The chain joins TRBV28 to TRBJ1-2; the D is unclear. The V end lost 7 bases, the J end lost 6 bases, and 15 bases lay between the germline ends. This CDR3 is 13 amino acids long. Germline assignment: CDR1 MDHEN and CDR2 SYDVKM. The CDR3: CASTLEGVHGYTF. CDR3 coding DNA: TGTGCCAGCACGTTAGAGGGAGTTCATGGCTACACCTTC.

This clone has only one observation. This chain uses TRBV10-3 with TRBJ2-1; 7 bases line up with TRBD2. Looked up from germline, CDR1 is ENHRY and CDR2 is SYGVKD. V gave up 0 bases and J gave up 3 bases; unmatched junction bases: 8. The CDR3 runs to 17 residues. In nucleotides, the CDR3 is TGTGCCATCAGTGAGTCTTTCAGCGGGATGGTCTACAATGAGCAGTTCTTC. Residues: CAISESFSGMVYNEQFF.

The CDR3 spells CSVLTGVEAFF. As DNA, the CDR3 is TGCAGCGTACTTACAGGGGTTGAAGCTTTCTTT. This chain uses TRBV29-1 with TRBJ1-1; TRBD1 aligns across 7 bases. Germline values: CDR1 SQVTM, CDR2 ANQGSEA. This CDR3 comprises 11 residues. The V segment lost 6 bases and the J segment 7 bases; nucleotides outside the gene matches: 5.

The chain couples TRBV6-6 to TRBJ1-6; the match to TRBD1 covers 7 bases. Germline V gene sequence: CDR1 MNHNY, CDR2 SVGAGI (reference sequence). The junction had 9 bases not matched to a gene; V was cut back by 9 bases and J by 7 bases. This CDR3 contains 14 residues. CDR3 coding DNA: TGTGCCAGTAGAGAGGGGACAGCGAATTCACCCCTCCACTTT. It is translated as CASREGTANSPLHF.

This chain connects TRBV4-2 to TRBJ2-1; 14 nucleotides match TRBD2. The CDR3 totals 16 residues. Germline V CDR1 and CDR2: LGHNA, YNFKEQ. V gave up 1 base and J gave up 9 bases; unmatched junction bases: 5. The CDR3 reads CASSQGGLAGVSEQFF. In DNA form, the CDR3 reads TGTGCCAGCAGCCAAGGGGGACTAGCGGGAGTCAGTGAGCAGTTCTTC.

This chain uses TRBV7-9 with TRBJ1-2; 11 bases line up with TRBD1. There are 15 residues in the CDR3. Trimming at V came to 6 bases and at J to 5 bases, leaving 8 bases not matched to a gene. CDR1 SEHNR and CDR2 FQNEAQ come from the germline V gene (reference sequence). The CDR3 nucleotides read TGTGCCAGCAGGAGGACAGGGGGCGTAGATTATGGCTACACCTTC. Its protein product is CASRRTGGVDYGYTF.

This chain links TRBV28 with TRBJ2-7; 13 bases map to TRBD2. Germline-derived CDR1 and CDR2 are MDHEN and SYDVKM. CDR3 length equals 16 residues. V was clipped by 6 bases and J by 3 bases; unmatched bases: 8. This chain's CDR3 is CASSSLLAGGIYEQYF. Written as DNA, the CDR3 is TGTGCCAGCAGCTCCCTACTAGCGGGAGGGATCTACGAGCAGTACTTC. The whole variable domain, remainder taken from reference TRBV28 and TRBJ2-7, is DVKVTQSSRYLVKRTGEKVFLECVQDMDHENMFWYRQDPGLGLRLIYFSYDVKMKEKGDIPEGYSVSREKKERFSLILESASTNQTSMYLCASSSLLAGGIYEQYFGPGTRLTVT.

The chain links TRBV5-4 to TRBJ2-7; D possibly corresponds to TRBD1 (6 bases). Trimming took off 3 bases at V and 4 bases at J, with 20 bases between the two ends. The CDR3 runs 16 residues. Germline loops: CDR1 SGHNT, CDR2 YYREEE (reference sequence). The CDR3 loop is CASSYRRGTPIYEQYF. The CDR3 coding sequence is TGTGCCAGCAGCTATCGAAGGGGGACACCCATTTACGAGCAGTACTTC.

The count of this clone is one. The V call is TRBV19, the J call TRBJ1-6, with D possibly being TRBD1 (6 bases). This CDR3 spans 15 amino acids. V lost 3 bases, J lost 10 bases, and 16 bases lay in between. Germline CDR1 is LNHDA and CDR2 is SQIVND (reference sequence). This chain's CDR3 is CASSISRGAESPLHF. The CDR3 bases are TGTGCCAGTAGTATTAGCCGGGGGGCCGAATCACCCCTCCACTTT.

The V and J genes are TRBV7-2 and TRBJ2-7; TRBD1 aligns across 9 bases. CDR1 is SGHTA and CDR2 is FQGNSA in the germline V gene. The V segment lost 2 bases and the J segment 6 bases; nucleotides outside the gene matches: 8. The CDR3 is 15 amino acids. This CDR3 is CASSLPTGGVREQYF. Written as DNA, the CDR3 is TGTGCCAGCAGCTTACCCACAGGGGGCGTTCGCGAGCAGTACTTC.

The chain uses TRBV27 and TRBJ1-1; the D gene is possibly TRBD1 (5 bases). CDR1 is MNHEY and CDR2 is SMNVEV in the germline V gene (reference sequence). The length of the CDR3 is 14 residues. Trimming removed 6 bases from V and 0 bases from J, with 11 bases in between. The CDR3 sequence is CASRTALMNTEAFF. The CDR3 DNA sequence: TGTGCCAGCAGGACAGCCCTTATGAACACTGAAGCTTTCTTT.

The chain joins TRBV5-1 to TRBJ2-1; 12 bases fit TRBD2. V shed 4 bases, J shed 0 bases, and the junction held 5 bases outside the gene matches. In germline, CDR1 is SGHRS, CDR2 YFSETQ. The CDR3 consists of 17 residues. The CDR3 is CASSLGTSGPSYNEQFF. Written as DNA, the CDR3 is TGCGCCAGCAGCCTTGGGACTAGCGGGCCCTCCTACAATGAGCAGTTCTTC.

V usage is TRBV5-1 and J usage is TRBJ1-1; TRBD1 might be the D (6 bases). V was pared by 3 bases and J by 0 bases, with 12 bases between. The germline V gene has CDR1 SGHRS and CDR2 YFSETQ. CDR3 size: 15 residues. CDR3 sequence: CASSSGGRLNTEAFF. Written as DNA, the CDR3 is TGCGCCAGCAGCTCGGGGGGCAGGTTGAACACTGAAGCTTTCTTT.